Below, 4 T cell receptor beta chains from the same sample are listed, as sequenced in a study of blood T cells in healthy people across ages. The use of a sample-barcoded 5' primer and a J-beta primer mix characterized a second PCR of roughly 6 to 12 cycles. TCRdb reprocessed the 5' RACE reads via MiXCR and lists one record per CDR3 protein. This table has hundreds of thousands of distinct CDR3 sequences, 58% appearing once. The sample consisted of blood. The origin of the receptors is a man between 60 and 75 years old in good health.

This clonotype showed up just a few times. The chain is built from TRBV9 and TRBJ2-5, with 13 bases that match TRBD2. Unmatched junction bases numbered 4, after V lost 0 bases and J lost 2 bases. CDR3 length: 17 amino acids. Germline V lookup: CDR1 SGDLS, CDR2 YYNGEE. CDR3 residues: CASSVGTSGGLQETQYF. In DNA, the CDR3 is TGTGCCAGCAGCGTAGGGACTAGCGGGGGCCTTCAAGAGACCCAGTACTTC.

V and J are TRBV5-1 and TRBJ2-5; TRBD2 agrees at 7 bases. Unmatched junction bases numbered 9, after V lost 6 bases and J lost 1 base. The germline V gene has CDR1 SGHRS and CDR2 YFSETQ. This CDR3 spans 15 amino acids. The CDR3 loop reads CASKITGTTQETQYF. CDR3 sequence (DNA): TGCGCCAGCAAGATAACCGGGACTACCCAAGAGACCCAGTACTTC.

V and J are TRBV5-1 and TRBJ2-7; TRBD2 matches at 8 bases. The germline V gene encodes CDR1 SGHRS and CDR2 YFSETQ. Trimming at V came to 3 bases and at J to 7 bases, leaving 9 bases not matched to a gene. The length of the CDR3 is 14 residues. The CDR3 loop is CASSSTSVGTEQYF. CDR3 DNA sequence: TGCGCCAGCAGCTCGACTAGCGTTGGCACTGAGCAGTACTTC.

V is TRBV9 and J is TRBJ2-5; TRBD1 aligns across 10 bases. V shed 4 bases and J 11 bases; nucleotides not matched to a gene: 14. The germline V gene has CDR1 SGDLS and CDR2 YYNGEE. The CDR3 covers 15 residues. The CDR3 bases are TGTGCCAGCAGCCCTCGGTGGGACAGGGGTAATGAGCAGTACTTC. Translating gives CASSPRWDRGNEQYF.